These T cell receptor beta chains were read from a single sample in a study of T cell changes during pregnancy in multiple sclerosis. Only in-frame clones appear in the TCRdb table, and some are missing; sequencing was by immunoSEQ multiplex PCR. The sample lists about 45,000 clones; approximately 91% were seen once. Material: PBMCs (not recorded whether the cells were cultured). The receptors were sampled from a female donor with multiple sclerosis, enrolled in a pregnancy study. CDR3s include the opening cysteine and the closing phenylalanine or tryptophan. The D gene is left open where the match is weak. Expanded clones get a size class; other rows say once, few or many, or leave the size out.

d_call: NA
cdr3_length: 16
clone_size: NA
v_call: TRBV5-1
j_call: TRBJ2-3
cdr3_nt: TGCGCCAGCAGCCTGTCGCTAGCGAGCCTCACAGATACGCAGTATTTT
cdr3_aa: CASSLSLASLTDTQYF

d_call: TRBD1
cdr3_length: 14
clone_size: NA
v_call: TRBV2
j_call: TRBJ1-1
cdr3_nt: TGTGCCAGCAGACCAGGACAGGCCTACACTGAAGCTTTCTTT
cdr3_aa: CASRPGQAYTEAFF

d_call: TRBD2
cdr3_length: 17
clone_size: NA
v_call: TRBV7-8
j_call: TRBJ2-1
cdr3_nt: TGTGCCAGCAGCCCAAACCCGACTAGCGTTTCCTACAATGAGCAGTTCTTC
cdr3_aa: CASSPNPTSVSYNEQFF

d_call: TRBD2
cdr3_length: 16
clone_size: NA
v_call: TRBV6-5
j_call: TRBJ2-1
cdr3_nt: TGTGCCAGCAGTTCTCCCGCACTAGCGGGAGACAATGAGCAGTTCTTC
cdr3_aa: CASSSPALAGDNEQFF

d_call: TRBD2
cdr3_length: 14
clone_size: NA
v_call: TRBV18
j_call: TRBJ2-3
cdr3_nt: TGTGCCAGCTCACCTGGACTAGCGGAAGATACGCAGTATTTT
cdr3_aa: CASSPGLAEDTQYF

d_call: NA
cdr3_length: 14
clone_size: NA
v_call: TRBV9
j_call: TRBJ1-1
cdr3_nt: TGTGCCAGCAGCGTAGTAGGGGAAAGCCGTGAAGCTTTCTTT
cdr3_aa: CASSVVGESREAFF

d_call: NA
cdr3_length: 13
clone_size: NA
v_call: TRBV5-6
j_call: TRBJ2-7
cdr3_nt: TGTGCCAGCAGCTTGCCCCCAGACCGGGAGCAGTACTTC
cdr3_aa: CASSLPPDREQYF

d_call: NA
cdr3_length: 12
clone_size: NA
v_call: TRBV11-2
j_call: TRBJ1-3
cdr3_nt: TGTGCCAGCAGTCCCTCTGGAAACACCATATATTTT
cdr3_aa: CASSPSGNTIYF

d_call: TRBD1
cdr3_length: 16
clone_size: NA
v_call: TRBV19
j_call: TRBJ1-4
cdr3_nt: TGTGCCACCGGACAGGGTAGATTTGCAACTAATGAAAAACTGTTTTTT
cdr3_aa: CATGQGRFATNEKLFF

d_call: NA
cdr3_length: 16
clone_size: NA
v_call: TRBV4-2
j_call: TRBJ2-3
cdr3_nt: TGTGCCAGCAGCCAAGATAGGGGACTTCCCACAGATACGCAGTATTTT
cdr3_aa: CASSQDRGLPTDTQYF

d_call: NA
cdr3_length: 17
clone_size: NA
v_call: TRBV19
j_call: TRBJ2-7
cdr3_nt: TGTGCCAGTAGTATCTGGATGGGAGGGGGCGCCATCTACGAGCAGTACTTC
cdr3_aa: CASSIWMGGGAIYEQYF

d_call: NA
cdr3_length: 13
clone_size: NA
v_call: TRBV21-1
j_call: TRBJ1-4
cdr3_nt: TGTGCCATTAGAGGGGGGAAGGATGAAAAACTGTTTTTT
cdr3_aa: CAIRGGKDEKLFF

d_call: TRBD1
cdr3_length: 15
clone_size: NA
v_call: TRBV9
j_call: TRBJ2-1
cdr3_nt: TGTGCCAGCAGCGTCGACTTAGACAGGGACAATGAGCAGTTCTTC
cdr3_aa: CASSVDLDRDNEQFF

d_call: TRBD2
cdr3_length: 15
clone_size: NA
v_call: TRBV5-1
j_call: TRBJ2-2
cdr3_nt: TGCGCCAGCAGCCAAGGACTAGCGAACACCGGGGAGCTGTTTTTT
cdr3_aa: CASSQGLANTGELFF

d_call: TRBD1
cdr3_length: 15
clone_size: NA
v_call: TRBV6-5
j_call: TRBJ2-7
cdr3_nt: TGTGCCAGCAGTTATTCGACAGGGGTCATCTACGAGCAGTACTTC
cdr3_aa: CASSYSTGVIYEQYF

d_call: NA
cdr3_length: 13
clone_size: NA
v_call: TRBV7-9
j_call: TRBJ1-6
cdr3_nt: TGTGCCAGCAGCTTAGGGGGGAATTCACCCCTCCACTTT
cdr3_aa: CASSLGGNSPLHF

d_call: TRBD1
cdr3_length: 15
clone_size: NA
v_call: TRBV28
j_call: TRBJ1-4
cdr3_nt: TGTGCCAGCAGTTCCGACAGGGTGATGAGTGAAAAACTGTTTTTT
cdr3_aa: CASSSDRVMSEKLFF

d_call: TRBD2
cdr3_length: 15
clone_size: NA
v_call: TRBV19
j_call: TRBJ2-5
cdr3_nt: TGTGCCAGTAGTATAGCTAGCGGGAGGACGGAGACCCAGTACTTC
cdr3_aa: CASSIASGRTETQYF

d_call: NA
cdr3_length: 14
clone_size: NA
v_call: TRBV9
j_call: TRBJ2-5
cdr3_nt: TGTGCCAGCTCCGGCGGGCCAGGCTCGGAGACCCAGTACTTC
cdr3_aa: CASSGGPGSETQYF

d_call: TRBD1
cdr3_length: 14
clone_size: NA
v_call: TRBV5-1
j_call: TRBJ2-3
cdr3_nt: TGCGCCAGCAGCCCGGGACAGGAGACAGATACGCAGTATTTT
cdr3_aa: CASSPGQETDTQYF

d_call: TRBD2
cdr3_length: 14
clone_size: NA
v_call: TRBV6-1
j_call: TRBJ2-7
cdr3_nt: TGTGCCAGCAGTGAAGGACTAGCGTCCTACGAGCAGTACTTC
cdr3_aa: CASSEGLASYEQYF

d_call: TRBD2
cdr3_length: 13
clone_size: NA
v_call: TRBV29-1
j_call: TRBJ2-7
cdr3_nt: TGCAGCGTTCTAGGGACTAGCTCCCACGAGCAGTACTTC
cdr3_aa: CSVLGTSSHEQYF

d_call: TRBD1
cdr3_length: 15
clone_size: NA
v_call: TRBV6-1
j_call: TRBJ1-5
cdr3_nt: TGTGCCAGCAGTCCCAGACAGGGAACTAATCAGCCCCAGCATTTT
cdr3_aa: CASSPRQGTNQPQHF

d_call: NA
cdr3_length: 14
clone_size: NA
v_call: TRBV9
j_call: TRBJ2-3
cdr3_nt: TGTGCCAGCAGCGTAGGTATCCAGACAGATACGCAGTATTTT
cdr3_aa: CASSVGIQTDTQYF

d_call: NA
cdr3_length: 14
clone_size: NA
v_call: TRBV9
j_call: TRBJ1-4
cdr3_nt: TGTGCCAGCAGCGAAGGGGGAAGTAATGAAAAACTGTTTTTT
cdr3_aa: CASSEGGSNEKLFF

d_call: TRBD2
cdr3_length: 15
clone_size: NA
v_call: TRBV28
j_call: TRBJ2-1
cdr3_nt: TGTGCCAGCAGTTCCCTAGCGGGCAACCTAGGGGAGCAGTTCTTC
cdr3_aa: CASSSLAGNLGEQFF

d_call: TRBD1
cdr3_length: 14
clone_size: NA
v_call: TRBV30
j_call: TRBJ1-4
cdr3_nt: TGTGCCTGGAGTGTACAGGGGGCTAATGAAAAACTGTTTTTT
cdr3_aa: CAWSVQGANEKLFF

d_call: NA
cdr3_length: 13
clone_size: NA
v_call: TRBV30
j_call: TRBJ2-2
cdr3_nt: TGTGCCTGGAGGGCCAGGGGCACCGGGGAGCTGTTTTTT
cdr3_aa: CAWRARGTGELFF

d_call: TRBD2
cdr3_length: 20
clone_size: NA
v_call: TRBV5-1
j_call: TRBJ2-3
cdr3_nt: TGCGCCAGCAGCTTGTATGGGGAAATGAGCGGGAGGGCGTCCGCAGATACGCAGTATTTT
cdr3_aa: CASSLYGEMSGRASADTQYF

d_call: NA
cdr3_length: 12
clone_size: NA
v_call: TRBV19
j_call: TRBJ1-2
cdr3_nt: TGTGCCAGTAGTATAGGAACAGTAGGCTACACCTTC
cdr3_aa: CASSIGTVGYTF

d_call: NA
cdr3_length: 15
clone_size: NA
v_call: TRBV5-4
j_call: TRBJ2-3
cdr3_nt: TGTGCCAGCACCCGCGAGGGACTTTCCACAGATACGCAGTATTTT
cdr3_aa: CASTREGLSTDTQYF

d_call: NA
cdr3_length: 15
clone_size: NA
v_call: TRBV6-5
j_call: TRBJ2-7
cdr3_nt: TGTGCCAGCACAGGCGGTTGGGCCGAAGCCTACGAGCAGTACTTC
cdr3_aa: CASTGGWAEAYEQYF

d_call: NA
cdr3_length: 16
clone_size: NA
v_call: TRBV27
j_call: TRBJ1-4
cdr3_nt: TGTGCCAGCGCCCCCACACCCAGGGGCAGCAATGAAAAACTGTTTTTT
cdr3_aa: CASAPTPRGSNEKLFF

d_call: TRBD2
cdr3_length: 15
clone_size: NA
v_call: TRBV7-2
j_call: TRBJ2-3
cdr3_nt: TGTGCCAGCAGATTGGGACTAGCGGAGGGTGATACGCAGTATTTT
cdr3_aa: CASRLGLAEGDTQYF

d_call: NA
cdr3_length: 14
clone_size: NA
v_call: TRBV9
j_call: TRBJ2-3
cdr3_nt: TGTGCCAGCAGCGTAGACGCCACGCGGGATACGCAGTATTTT
cdr3_aa: CASSVDATRDTQYF

d_call: TRBD2
cdr3_length: 15
clone_size: NA
v_call: TRBV9
j_call: TRBJ2-7
cdr3_nt: TGTGCCAGCAGCGCGACTAGCGGGAGGTTTTACGAGCAGTACTTC
cdr3_aa: CASSATSGRFYEQYF

d_call: NA
cdr3_length: 14
clone_size: NA
v_call: TRBV18
j_call: TRBJ1-1
cdr3_nt: TGTGCCAGCTCACCAGGGCTGGGAGAAACTGAAGCTTTCTTT
cdr3_aa: CASSPGLGETEAFF

d_call: NA
cdr3_length: 14
clone_size: NA
v_call: TRBV7-2
j_call: TRBJ2-1
cdr3_nt: TGTGCCAGCAGCTTTCCGGGAGCGCATAATGAGCAGTTCTTC
cdr3_aa: CASSFPGAHNEQFF

d_call: NA
cdr3_length: 16
clone_size: NA
v_call: TRBV5-1
j_call: TRBJ2-3
cdr3_nt: TGCGCCAGCAGCTTGAATCCTAGCAGCCCGGGAGATACGCAGTATTTT
cdr3_aa: CASSLNPSSPGDTQYF

d_call: NA
cdr3_length: 14
clone_size: NA
v_call: TRBV10-3
j_call: TRBJ1-1
cdr3_nt: TGTGCCATCAGTGATGATACGTGGAACACTGAAGCTTTCTTT
cdr3_aa: CAISDDTWNTEAFF

d_call: TRBD1
cdr3_length: 13
clone_size: NA
v_call: TRBV6-5
j_call: TRBJ2-7
cdr3_nt: TGTGCCAGCAGCCCGGACAGGGGCTACGAGCAGTACTTC
cdr3_aa: CASSPDRGYEQYF

d_call: TRBD2
cdr3_length: 15
clone_size: NA
v_call: TRBV11-3
j_call: TRBJ2-3
cdr3_nt: TGTGCCAGCAGCTTAAGCGGGAGTAGCACAGATACGCAGTATTTT
cdr3_aa: CASSLSGSSTDTQYF

d_call: TRBD1
cdr3_length: 16
clone_size: NA
v_call: TRBV28
j_call: TRBJ1-2
cdr3_nt: TGTGCCAGCAGTTTAGGGGGACAGAACTATAACTATGGCTACACCTTC
cdr3_aa: CASSLGGQNYNYGYTF

d_call: NA
cdr3_length: 15
clone_size: NA
v_call: TRBV29-1
j_call: TRBJ1-5
cdr3_nt: TGCAGCGTTGTGCCAGGGGTGAATAGCAATCAGCCCCAGCATTTT
cdr3_aa: CSVVPGVNSNQPQHF

d_call: NA
cdr3_length: 11
clone_size: once
v_call: TRBV6-1
j_call: TRBJ2-7
cdr3_nt: TGTGCCAGCATGGGGGGCTACGAGCAGTACTTC
cdr3_aa: CASMGGYEQYF

d_call: NA
cdr3_length: 13
clone_size: NA
v_call: TRBV19
j_call: TRBJ2-5
cdr3_nt: TGTGCCAGTAGTGGCAGTATGAAAGAGACCCAGTACTTC
cdr3_aa: CASSGSMKETQYF

d_call: NA
cdr3_length: 15
clone_size: NA
v_call: TRBV19
j_call: TRBJ2-3
cdr3_nt: TGTGCCAGTAGTAATGACAGGATTAGCACAGATACGCAGTATTTT
cdr3_aa: CASSNDRISTDTQYF

d_call: NA
cdr3_length: 16
clone_size: NA
v_call: TRBV19
j_call: TRBJ1-3
cdr3_nt: TGTGCCAGTAGTCTAGGACAGCGAAACACTGGAAACACCATATATTTT
cdr3_aa: CASSLGQRNTGNTIYF

d_call: TRBD2
cdr3_length: 16
clone_size: few
v_call: TRBV6-4
j_call: TRBJ2-3
cdr3_nt: TGTGCCAGCAGTCCCTCCGCTAGCGGGAGCCCAGATACGCAGTATTTT
cdr3_aa: CASSPSASGSPDTQYF

d_call: NA
cdr3_length: 14
clone_size: NA
v_call: TRBV4-1
j_call: TRBJ2-2
cdr3_nt: TGCGCCAGCAGCCAAGCCCAGGGGACCGGGGAGCTGTTTTTT
cdr3_aa: CASSQAQGTGELFF